This T cell receptor (beta chain) was identified in a study of Graves' ophthalmopathy and Graves' hyperthyroidism. This clonotype was seen a single time. CDR1 is MDHEN, CDR2 SYDVKM, per germline. CDR3 size: 14 residues. V trimming: 7 bases; J trimming: 5 bases; junction bases outside the gene matches: 10. Researchers took RNA transcripts and amplified TCR beta CDR3 regions from them. Investigators did first-round RT-PCR with HTBI primers, then second-round multiplex PCR. TCRdb reprocessed the multiplex PCR reads via MiXCR and lists one record per CDR3 protein. Among 400,000 to 500,000 distinct CDR3 sequences, more than 20% were seen once, and the ten largest hold 2.5% to 3%.

The chain combines TRBV28 with TRBJ2-5; 7 positions agree with TRBD1. What was sequenced was peripheral blood. The sequence was obtained from a woman aged 18-30 years with stable Graves' hyperthyroidism. CDR3 region: CASTRTGVLETQYF. CDR3 in DNA: TGTGCCAGCACTCGAACAGGGGTGTTGGAGACCCAGTACTTC.